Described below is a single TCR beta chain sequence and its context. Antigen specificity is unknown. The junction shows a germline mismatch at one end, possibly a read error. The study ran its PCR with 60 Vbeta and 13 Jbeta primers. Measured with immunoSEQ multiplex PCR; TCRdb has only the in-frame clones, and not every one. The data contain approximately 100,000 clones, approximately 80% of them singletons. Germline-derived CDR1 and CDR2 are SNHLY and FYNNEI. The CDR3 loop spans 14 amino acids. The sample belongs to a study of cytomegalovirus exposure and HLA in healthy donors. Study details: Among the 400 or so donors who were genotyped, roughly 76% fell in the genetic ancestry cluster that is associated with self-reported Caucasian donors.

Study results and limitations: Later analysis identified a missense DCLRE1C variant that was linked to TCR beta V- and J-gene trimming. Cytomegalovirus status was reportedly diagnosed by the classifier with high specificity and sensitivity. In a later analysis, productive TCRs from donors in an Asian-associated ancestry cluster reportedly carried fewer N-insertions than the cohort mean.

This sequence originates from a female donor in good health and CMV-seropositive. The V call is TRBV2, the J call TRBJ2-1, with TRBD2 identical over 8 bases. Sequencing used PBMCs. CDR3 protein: CASREGTSKPGQFF. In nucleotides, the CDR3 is TGTGCCAGCAGGGAAGGGACTAGTAAACCCGGGCAGTTCTTC.